A single sample gave rise to the 9 T cell receptor beta chains below, sequenced in a study of blood T cell repertoires in COVID-19. Profiled with immunoSEQ multiplex PCR; TCRdb holds only in-frame clones, not every one. The sample yields approximately 220,000 clones, about 86% seen once. The sample taken for sequencing was peripheral blood. All receptors come from a woman aged 45-65 years with acute or convalescent COVID-19.

The chain joins TRBV27 to TRBJ1-2, with 8 bases aligning to TRBD1. V lost 10 bases and J lost 1; bases outside the gene matches: 5. Germline values: CDR1 MNHEY, CDR2 SMNVEV (reference sequence). CDR3 size: 13 residues. Here the CDR3 reads CANPGGDNYGYTF. Written as DNA, the CDR3 is TGTGCCAACCCAGGGGGCGATAACTATGGCTACACCTTC.

The V gene is TRBV7-3, the J gene TRBJ2-3; D may be TRBD2 (5 bases). The CDR3 has 13 residues. Trimming pared 5 bases from V and 2 bases from J, leaving 8 bases between. Germline V gives CDR1 SGHTA, CDR2 FQGTGA. The chain's CDR3 is CASSIGLTDTQYF. DNA for the CDR3: TGTGCCAGCAGCATCGGACTCACAGATACGCAGTATTTT.

This clone was observed at least ten times. This chain links TRBV7-9 with TRBJ2-7; D perhaps matches TRBD1 (5 bases). Per germline, CDR1 SEHNR and CDR2 FQNEAQ (reference sequence). There are 13 residues in the CDR3. V lost 2 bases and J 3 bases, leaving 8 bases between the germline ends. CDR3 sequence: CASSLPTGYEQYF. The CDR3 DNA follows: TGTGCCAGCAGCTTACCAACAGGCTACGAGCAGTACTTC.

This chain joins TRBV19 and TRBJ1-3, with no clear D. Germline assignment: CDR1 LNHDA and CDR2 SQIVND (reference sequence). This CDR3 contains 16 residues. V lost 2 bases, J lost 0 bases, and 11 bases lay in between. The CDR3 loop reads CASSISGRRSGNTIYF. CDR3 bases: TGTGCCAGTAGTATATCTGGGAGACGCTCTGGAAACACCATATATTTT.

This clone appeared once. The gene calls are TRBV28 and TRBJ1-4; tentatively, D is TRBD1 (6 bases). V lost 3 bases, J lost 5 bases, and 10 bases lay in between. In germline, CDR1 is MDHEN, CDR2 SYDVKM. The CDR3 length is 14 residues. The chain's CDR3 is CASSFGQMNEKLFF. Here the CDR3 DNA reads TGTGCCAGCAGTTTCGGACAGATGAATGAAAAACTGTTTTTT.

V gene TRBV7-3 combines with J gene TRBJ2-7; TRBD2 matches 9 bases. Germline values: CDR1 SGHTA, CDR2 FQGTGA. The CDR3 runs to 15 residues. Losses at the gene ends were 4 bases for V and 4 bases for J; bases not matched to a gene: 8. For the CDR3, the DNA is TGTGCCAGCAGCTCTGGACCTAGCGGGGAATACGAGCAGTACTTC. Translating it yields CASSSGPSGEYEQYF.

The chain employs TRBV6-1 and TRBJ1-2; TRBD1 aligns across 9 bases. There are 13 residues in the CDR3. Per the germline V gene, CDR1 is MNHNS and CDR2 is SASEGT. Trimming took 6 bases from V and 4 from J; bases not matched to a gene: 3. Written as DNA, the CDR3 is TGTGCCAGCAGCAGGGACAGGGCCTATGGCTACACCTTC. This codes for CASSRDRAYGYTF.

This clone was counted once. This sequence joins TRBV18 and TRBJ2-6, with D perhaps TRBD1 (6 bases). In germline, CDR1 is KGHSH, CDR2 LQKENI. This CDR3 is built from 16 residues. The V and J ends lost 2 bases and 3 bases respectively, with 11 bases between them. The CDR3 bases are TGTGCCAGCTCACCATCAGGGGTCGGTGGGGCCAACGTCCTGACTTTC. Its protein is CASSPSGVGGANVLTF.

This chain links TRBV28 with TRBJ2-1, with D unresolved. Germline loops: CDR1 MDHEN, CDR2 SYDVKM. Trimming pared 5 bases from V and 6 bases from J, leaving 11 bases between. This CDR3 spans 13 amino acids. The CDR3 bases are TGTGCCAGCAGTATAAAACCCGGCAATGAGCAGTTCTTC. This gives the protein CASSIKPGNEQFF.